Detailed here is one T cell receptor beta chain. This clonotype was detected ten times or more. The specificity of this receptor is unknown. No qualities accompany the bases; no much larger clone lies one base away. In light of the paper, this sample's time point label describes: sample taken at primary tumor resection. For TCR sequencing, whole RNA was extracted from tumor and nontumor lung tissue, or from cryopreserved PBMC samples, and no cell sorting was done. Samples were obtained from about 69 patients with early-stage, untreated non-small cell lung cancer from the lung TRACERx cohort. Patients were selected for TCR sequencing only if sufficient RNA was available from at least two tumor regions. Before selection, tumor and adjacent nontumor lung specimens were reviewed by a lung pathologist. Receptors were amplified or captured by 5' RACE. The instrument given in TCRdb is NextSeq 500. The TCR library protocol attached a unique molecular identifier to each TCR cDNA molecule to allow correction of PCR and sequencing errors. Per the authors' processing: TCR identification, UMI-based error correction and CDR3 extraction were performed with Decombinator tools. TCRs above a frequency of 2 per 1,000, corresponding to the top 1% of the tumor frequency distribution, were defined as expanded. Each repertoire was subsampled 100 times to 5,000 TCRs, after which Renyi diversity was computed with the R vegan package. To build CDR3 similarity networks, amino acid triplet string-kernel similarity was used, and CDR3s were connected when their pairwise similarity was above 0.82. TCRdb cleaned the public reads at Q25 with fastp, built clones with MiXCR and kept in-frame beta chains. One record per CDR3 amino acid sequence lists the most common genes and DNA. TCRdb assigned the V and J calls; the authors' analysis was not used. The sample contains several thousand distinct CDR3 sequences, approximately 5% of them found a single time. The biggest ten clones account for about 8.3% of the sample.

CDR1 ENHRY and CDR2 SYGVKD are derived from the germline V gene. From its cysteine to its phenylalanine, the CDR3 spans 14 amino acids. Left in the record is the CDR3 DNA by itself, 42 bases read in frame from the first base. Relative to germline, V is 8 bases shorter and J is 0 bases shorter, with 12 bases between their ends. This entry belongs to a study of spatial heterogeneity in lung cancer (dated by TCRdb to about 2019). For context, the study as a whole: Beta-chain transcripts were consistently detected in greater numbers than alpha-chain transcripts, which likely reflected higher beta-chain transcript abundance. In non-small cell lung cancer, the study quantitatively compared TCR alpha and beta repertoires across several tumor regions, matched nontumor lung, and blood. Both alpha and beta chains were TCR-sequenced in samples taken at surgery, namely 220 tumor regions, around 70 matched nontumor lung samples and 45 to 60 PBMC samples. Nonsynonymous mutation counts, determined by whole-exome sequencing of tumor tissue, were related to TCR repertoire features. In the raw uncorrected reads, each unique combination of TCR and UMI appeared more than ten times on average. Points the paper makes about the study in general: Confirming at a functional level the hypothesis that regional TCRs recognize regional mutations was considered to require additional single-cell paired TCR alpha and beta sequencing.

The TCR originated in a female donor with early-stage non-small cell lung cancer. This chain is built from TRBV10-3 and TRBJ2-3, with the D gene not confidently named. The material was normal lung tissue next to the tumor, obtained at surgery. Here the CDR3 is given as CAIGDLSSTDTQYF. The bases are TGTGCCATCGGCGACCTTTCTAGCACAGATACGCAGTATTTT.